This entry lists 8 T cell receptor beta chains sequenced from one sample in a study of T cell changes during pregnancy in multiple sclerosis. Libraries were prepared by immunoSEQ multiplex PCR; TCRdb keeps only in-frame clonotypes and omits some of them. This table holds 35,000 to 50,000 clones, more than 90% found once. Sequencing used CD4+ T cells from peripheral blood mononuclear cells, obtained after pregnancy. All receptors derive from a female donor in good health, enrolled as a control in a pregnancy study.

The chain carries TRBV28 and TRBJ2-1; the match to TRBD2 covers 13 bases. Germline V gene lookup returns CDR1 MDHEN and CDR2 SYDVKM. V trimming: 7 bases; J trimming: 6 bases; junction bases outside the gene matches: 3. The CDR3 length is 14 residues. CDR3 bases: TGTGCCAGCACTACTAGCGGGGGGGTCAATGAGCAGTTCTTC. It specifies CASTTSGGVNEQFF.

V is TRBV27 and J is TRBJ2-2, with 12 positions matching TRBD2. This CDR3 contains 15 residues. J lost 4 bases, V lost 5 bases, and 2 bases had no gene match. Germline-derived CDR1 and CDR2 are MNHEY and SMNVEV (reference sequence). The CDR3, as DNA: TGTGCCAGCAGTAGACTAGCGGGAGCCACCGGGGAGCTGTTTTTT. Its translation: CASSRLAGATGELFF.

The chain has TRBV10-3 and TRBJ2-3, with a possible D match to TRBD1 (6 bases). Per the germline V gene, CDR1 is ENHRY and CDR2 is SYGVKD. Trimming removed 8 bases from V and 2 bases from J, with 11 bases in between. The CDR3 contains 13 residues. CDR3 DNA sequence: TGTGCCATCTCTGGGGGCCCCACAGATACGCAGTATTTT. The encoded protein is CAISGGPTDTQYF.

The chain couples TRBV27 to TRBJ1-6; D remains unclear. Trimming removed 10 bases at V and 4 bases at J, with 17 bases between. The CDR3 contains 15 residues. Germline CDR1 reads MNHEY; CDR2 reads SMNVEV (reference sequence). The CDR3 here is CATRGLRSYNSPLHF. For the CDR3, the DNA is TGTGCCACTAGAGGACTGAGAAGTTATAATTCACCCCTCCACTTT.

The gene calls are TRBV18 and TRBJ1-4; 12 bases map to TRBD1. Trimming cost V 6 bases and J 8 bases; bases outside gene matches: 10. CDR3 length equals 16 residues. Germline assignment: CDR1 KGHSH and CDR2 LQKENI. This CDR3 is CASSRQRDRGQEKLFF. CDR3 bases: TGTGCCAGCTCCCGACAGAGGGACAGGGGGCAAGAAAAACTGTTTTTT.

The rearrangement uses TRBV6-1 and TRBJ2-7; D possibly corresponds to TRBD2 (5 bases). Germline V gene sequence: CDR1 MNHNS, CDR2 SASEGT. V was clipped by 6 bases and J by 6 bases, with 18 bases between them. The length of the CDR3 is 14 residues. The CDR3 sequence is CASSRRRAEGEQYF. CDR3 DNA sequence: TGTGCCAGCAGCCGCCGCCGGGCCGAGGGCGAGCAGTACTTC.

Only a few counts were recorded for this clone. CDR3 sequence (DNA): TGTGCCAGTAGTATAAGGTGGAGGAGCTACGAGCAGTACTTC. Translated, it gives CASSIRWRSYEQYF. The chain links TRBV19 to TRBJ2-7; possibly TRBD2 for D (5 bases). Germline values: CDR1 LNHDA, CDR2 SQIVND (reference sequence). Deletions cut 2 bases from V and 3 bases from J, with 11 bases between. The CDR3 has 14 amino acids.

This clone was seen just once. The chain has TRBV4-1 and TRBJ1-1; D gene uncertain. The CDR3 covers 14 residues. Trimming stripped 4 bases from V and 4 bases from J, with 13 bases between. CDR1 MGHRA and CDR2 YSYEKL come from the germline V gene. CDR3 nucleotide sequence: TGCGCCAGCAGCCCCAGGAGGATCCCCACTGAAGCTTTCTTT. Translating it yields CASSPRRIPTEAFF.